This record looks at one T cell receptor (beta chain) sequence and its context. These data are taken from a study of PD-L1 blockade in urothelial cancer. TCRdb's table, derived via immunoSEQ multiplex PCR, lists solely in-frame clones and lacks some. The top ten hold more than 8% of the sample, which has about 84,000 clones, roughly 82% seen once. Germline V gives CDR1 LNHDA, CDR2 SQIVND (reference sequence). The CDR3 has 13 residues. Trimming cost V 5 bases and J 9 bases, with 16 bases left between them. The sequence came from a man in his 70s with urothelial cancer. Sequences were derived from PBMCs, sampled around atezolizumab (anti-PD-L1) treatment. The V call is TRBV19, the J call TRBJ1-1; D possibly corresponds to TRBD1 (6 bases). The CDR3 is CASSSRQDGKAFF. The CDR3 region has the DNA TGTGCCAGTAGTTCGCGACAGGACGGTAAAGCTTTCTTT.